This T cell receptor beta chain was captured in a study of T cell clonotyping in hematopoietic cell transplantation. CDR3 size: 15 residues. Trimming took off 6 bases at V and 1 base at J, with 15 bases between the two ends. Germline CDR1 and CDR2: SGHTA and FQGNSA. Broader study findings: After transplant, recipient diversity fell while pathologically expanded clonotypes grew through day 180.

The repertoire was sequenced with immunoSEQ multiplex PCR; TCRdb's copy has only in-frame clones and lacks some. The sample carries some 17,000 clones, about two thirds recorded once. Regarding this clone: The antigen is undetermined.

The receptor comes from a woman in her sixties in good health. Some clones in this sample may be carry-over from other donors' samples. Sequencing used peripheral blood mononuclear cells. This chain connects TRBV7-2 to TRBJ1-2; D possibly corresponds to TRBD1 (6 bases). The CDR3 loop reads CASSTLGQINYGYTF. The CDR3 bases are TGTGCCAGCAGTACCCTAGGACAGATTAACTATGGCTACACCTTC. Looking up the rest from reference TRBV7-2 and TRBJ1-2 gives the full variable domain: GAGVSQSPSNKVTEKGKDVELRCDPISGHTALYWYRQSLGQGLEFLIYFQGNSAPDKSGLPSDRFSAERTGGSVSTLTIQRTQQEDSAVYLCASSTLGQINYGYTFGSGTRLTVV.